These 20 T cell receptor beta chains came from one sample sequenced in a study of blood T cell repertoires in COVID-19. Repertoires were generated with immunoSEQ multiplex PCR, while TCRdb's copy carries only in-frame clones and drops some. The sample includes 80,000 to 100,000 clones, over 80% of them seen just once. Material for sequencing was peripheral blood. The receptor source for this set is a woman of 80 years or more with active or convalescent COVID-19.

V and J are TRBV6-2 or TRBV6-3 and TRBJ1-1, with TRBD1 matching over 11 bases. J was trimmed by 10 bases and V by 6 bases; bases with no gene match: 4. The germline gives CDR1 MNHEY, CDR2 SVGEGT. The CDR3 sequence is 12 residues long. CDR3 DNA: TGTGCCAGCAGCAGGGGGACAGGGGGAGCTTTCTTT. Translation gives CASSRGTGGAFF.

This chain joins TRBV5-1 and TRBJ1-1, with TRBD1 matching over 9 bases. The CDR3 length is 13 residues. V shed 2 bases and J 4 bases; nucleotides not matched to a gene: 0. Germline CDR1 reads SGHRS; CDR2 reads YFSETQ. The CDR3 here is CASSLQGATEAFF. CDR3 DNA: TGCGCCAGCAGCTTACAGGGGGCCACTGAAGCTTTCTTT.

The V call is TRBV6-5, the J call TRBJ1-3, with 9 bases identical to TRBD1. CDR3 length equals 15 residues. V dropped 6 bases and J dropped 2; count of bases not matched to a gene: 5. Germline values: CDR1 MNHEY, CDR2 SVGAGI. The CDR3 loop is CASSRGQGAGNTIYF. In DNA, the CDR3 is TGTGCCAGCAGCCGGGGACAGGGCGCTGGAAACACCATATATTTT.

J is TRBJ2-1 and V is TRBV3-1 (or the pseudogene TRBV3-2); no clear D. Germline V gene sequence: CDR1 LGHDT, CDR2 YNNKEL (reference sequence). The CDR3 extends over 13 amino acids. Trimming cost V 2 bases and J 3 bases, with 5 bases left between them. DNA of the CDR3: TGTGCCAGCAGCCAACGGGTCTACAATGAGCAGTTCTTC. Protein: CASSQRVYNEQFF.

This chain uses TRBV5-4 with TRBJ1-1; tentatively, D is TRBD1 (5 bases). The germline V gene has CDR1 SGHNT and CDR2 YYREEE (reference sequence). The CDR3 sequence is 14 residues long. V was clipped by 4 bases and J by 3 bases, with 13 bases between them. The CDR3 loop is CASSTRQTHTEAFF. DNA for the CDR3: TGTGCCAGCAGCACCCGACAGACACACACTGAAGCTTTCTTT.

The chain couples TRBV23-1 to TRBJ2-1; D remains ambiguous. TRBV23-1 is an ORF for which the function is uncertain. This CDR3 contains 15 residues. V was shortened by 7 bases and J by 4 bases, with 17 bases between the two germline ends. CDR3 amino acids: CASNYRVWVYNEQFF. The DNA of the CDR3 is TGCGCCAGCAATTACAGAGTTTGGGTTTACAATGAGCAGTTCTTC.

Concerning this clone itself: The same CDR3 also results from other DNA sequences found in this sample. This sequence joins TRBV28 and TRBJ1-2, with D hard to call. This CDR3 is 13 amino acids long. V was cut by 3 bases and J by 4 bases, with 9 bases left in between. From germline, CDR1 is MDHEN and CDR2 SYDVKM. The CDR3 nucleotides read TGTGCCAGCAGTTTGGGCTGGGCCTATGGCTACACCTTC. Amino acids: CASSLGWAYGYTF.

The J gene is TRBJ1-2, the V gene TRBV15; D remains ambiguous. Trimming pared 0 bases from V and 4 bases from J, leaving 15 bases between. Germline V CDR1 and CDR2: LNHNV, YYDKDF (reference sequence). The CDR3 totals 16 residues. CDR3 in amino acids: CATSRDLEALGYGYTF. The DNA of the CDR3 is TGTGCCACCAGCAGAGATCTTGAGGCCTTGGGCTATGGCTACACCTTC. The variable domain in full, with the rest retrieved from reference TRBV15 and TRBJ1-2, is DAMVIQNPRYQVTQFGKPVTLSCSQTLNHNVMYWYQQKSSQAPKLLFHYYDKDFNNEADTPDNFQSRRPNTSFCFLDIRSPGLGDTAMYLCATSRDLEALGYGYTFGSGTRLTVV.

The chain links TRBV12-3 or TRBV12-4 to TRBJ1-2; D is undetermined. V shed 2 bases and J shed 2 bases, with 3 bases lying between them. The CDR3 spans 12 residues. DNA of the CDR3: TGTGCCAGCAGTTTAAGCAACTATGGCTACACCTTC. Its translation: CASSLSNYGYTF.

This clone was counted only a few times. V gene TRBV15 combines with J gene TRBJ2-7; 7 bases line up with TRBD2. CDR1 and CDR2 (germline): LNHNV, YYDKDF (reference sequence). This CDR3 contains 16 residues. With 1 base clipped from V and 3 bases from J, the junction kept 9 bases outside the gene matches. The CDR3 DNA follows: TGTGCCACCAGCAGAGCCGCGGCTAGCGGCGGCTACGAGCAGTACTTC. Encoded protein: CATSRAAASGGYEQYF.

The chain recombines TRBV12-3 or TRBV12-4 with TRBJ2-2; the D is unclear. The CDR3 sequence is 11 residues long. Trimming stripped 6 bases from V and 7 bases from J, with 6 bases between. CDR3 nucleotides: TGTGCCAGCAGGTCGGGCGGGGAGCTGTTTTTT. Protein sequence: CASRSGGELFF.

The rearrangement uses TRBV7-8 and TRBJ2-7, with 12 bases lining up with TRBD2. The CDR3 contains 16 residues. Germline V CDR1 and CDR2: SGHVS, FQNEAQ. V lost 5 bases, J lost 6 bases, and 11 bases stayed unmatched. CDR3 sequence reads: CASSDPSGRASGEQYF. DNA for the CDR3: TGTGCCAGCAGCGACCCTAGCGGGAGGGCCTCAGGCGAGCAGTACTTC. Full variable domain (remainder filled in from reference TRBV7-8 and TRBJ2-7): GAGVSQSPRYKVAKRGQDVALRCDPISGHVSLFWYQQALGQGPEFLTYFQNEAQLDKSGLPSDRFFAERPEGSVSTLKIQRTQQEDSAVYLCASSDPSGRASGEQYFGPGTRLTVT.

The CDR3 region is CASTRGQIYNEQFF. CDR3 nucleotide sequence: TGTGCCAGTACCAGGGGGCAAATCTACAATGAGCAGTTCTTC. The chain uses TRBV19 and TRBJ2-1; 8 nucleotides line up with TRBD1. Trimming removed 7 bases from V and 3 bases from J; junction bases left unmatched: 5. CDR3 length: 14 residues. Germline CDR1 reads LNHDA; CDR2 reads SQIVND (reference sequence).

The V and J genes are TRBV5-6 and TRBJ1-2, with 7 nucleotides matching TRBD1. There are 15 residues in the CDR3. V shed 4 bases, J shed 3 bases, and the junction held 9 bases outside the gene matches. From germline, CDR1 is SGHDT and CDR2 YYEEEE. CDR3 residues: CASSTDRAFDYGYTF. The CDR3 coding sequence is TGTGCCAGCAGCACTGACAGGGCCTTTGACTATGGCTACACCTTC.

The rearrangement joins TRBV6-1 to TRBJ2-7; unclear D gene. The CDR3 spans 13 residues. In germline, CDR1 is MNHNS, CDR2 SASEGT. Trimming removed 2 bases at V and 2 bases at J, with 7 bases between. The CDR3 loop is CASSEPLPYEQYF. In DNA, the CDR3 is TGTGCCAGCAGTGAACCCCTCCCCTACGAGCAGTACTTC.

The rearrangement uses TRBV25-1 and TRBJ2-3; TRBD2 matches 8 bases. The V gene end was trimmed by 0 bases and the J gene end by 3 bases; junction bases not matched to a gene: 8. The germline V gene has CDR1 MGHDK and CDR2 SYGVNS. This CDR3 is built from 17 residues. The CDR3 protein is CASSEYTGLVGTDTQYF. The CDR3 DNA is TGTGCCAGCAGTGAATATACGGGACTAGTGGGGACAGATACGCAGTATTTT.

This chain connects TRBV30 to TRBJ2-7, with 7 bases that match TRBD1. The CDR3 sequence is 12 residues long. The V gene end was trimmed by 4 bases and the J gene end by 4 bases; junction bases not matched to a gene: 4. CDR1 and CDR2 from the germline V gene are GTSNPN and SVGIG (reference sequence). The CDR3 DNA reads TGTGCCTGGACCCTGACAGGGTACGAGCAGTACTTC. Its protein is CAWTLTGYEQYF.

A single count supports this clone. V and J are TRBV7-9 and TRBJ2-7, with D perhaps matching TRBD1 (5 bases). The CDR3 loop spans 16 amino acids. From germline, CDR1 is SEHNR and CDR2 FQNEAQ (reference sequence). Trimming took off 1 base at V and 5 bases at J, with 18 bases between the two ends. CDR3 in DNA: TGTGCCAGCAGCTTAGGCCGTTGGGGCGAAGTTGACGAGCAGTACTTC. This translates into CASSLGRWGEVDEQYF. The full variable domain, with the rest looked up from reference TRBV7-9 and TRBJ2-7, is DTGVSQNPRHKITKRGQNVTFRCDPISEHNRLYWYRQTLGQGPEFLTYFQNEAQLEKSRLLSDRFSAERPKGSFSTLEIQRTEQGDSAMYLCASSLGRWGEVDEQYFGPGTRLTVT.

This clone was observed a handful of times. This rearrangement joins TRBV28 to TRBJ2-7; 7 nucleotides line up with TRBD2. J was trimmed by 0 bases and V by 4 bases; bases with no gene match: 6. This CDR3 has 15 residues. CDR1 MDHEN and CDR2 SYDVKM come from the germline V gene. The CDR3 here is CASSYLSGTSYEQYF. Written as DNA, the CDR3 is TGTGCCAGCAGTTACCTAAGCGGGACCTCCTACGAGCAGTACTTC.

The rearrangement links TRBV27 to TRBJ1-3, with TRBD1 matching 7 bases. Germline V gene lookup returns CDR1 MNHEY and CDR2 SMNVEV (reference sequence). This CDR3 region has 16 residues. V lost 6 bases and J lost 0; bases outside the gene matches: 8. The DNA for the CDR3 is TGTGCCAGCAGGTCAAGAGGGGGCATCTCTGGAAACACCATATATTTT. Translated: CASRSRGGISGNTIYF.